These 27 T cell receptor beta chains came from one sample sequenced in a study of cytotoxic CD8 clonotypes in ibrutinib-treated CLL. The protocol was immunoSEQ multiplex PCR, while the TCRdb copy is restricted to in-frame clones and leaves out a portion. The table shows approximately 45,000 clones, with 65% to 70% occurring only once. Specimen: PBMCs, collected after 24 months of ibrutinib treatment. The receptor source for this set is a human donor with chronic lymphocytic leukemia.

This clone turned up a few times. V is TRBV7-8 and J is TRBJ2-3, with 13 nucleotides matching TRBD2. CDR3 length equals 16 residues. Unmatched junction bases numbered 10, after V lost 5 bases and J lost 8 bases. Looked up from germline, CDR1 is SGHVS and CDR2 is FQNEAQ. CDR3 bases: TGTGCCAGCAGCAAAGGGACTAGCGGGACTTCGGGTACGCAGTATTTT. Residues: CASSKGTSGTSGTQYF. The full variable domain, rest sourced from reference TRBV7-8 and TRBJ2-3, is GAGVSQSPRYKVAKRGQDVALRCDPISGHVSLFWYQQALGQGPEFLTYFQNEAQLDKSGLPSDRFFAERPEGSVSTLKIQRTQQEDSAVYLCASSKGTSGTSGTQYFGPGTRLTVL.

In its sample, this clone was seen a few times. The chain employs TRBV4-2 and TRBJ2-2; either TRBD1 or TRBD2 may supply D (5 bases each). Germline CDR1 LGHNA, CDR2 YNFKEQ. Trimming removed 8 bases from V and 0 bases from J, with 10 bases in between. This CDR3 has 14 residues. CDR3 residues: CASEGFANTGELFF. CDR3 sequence (DNA): TGTGCCAGCGAGGGGTTCGCGAACACCGGGGAGCTGTTTTTT.

This clone has a count of ten or more. This chain links TRBV7-2 with TRBJ1-2, with unresolved D. The ends were cut back, 3 bases at V and 5 bases at J, with 7 bases in the middle. CDR1 is SGHTA, CDR2 FQGNSA, per germline. The CDR3 consists of 12 residues. In nucleotides, the CDR3 is TGTGCCAGCAGCTTTTTATTTTATGGCTACACCTTC. It codes for CASSFLFYGYTF.

The chain couples TRBV9 to TRBJ2-5; TRBD1 or TRBD2 may be the D gene (5 bases each). Trimming took off 4 bases at V and 2 bases at J, with 27 bases between the two ends. The CDR3 is made up of 19 amino acids. In germline, CDR1 is SGDLS, CDR2 YYNGEE. CDR3: CASSFSSTLTGTSQETQYF. CDR3 sequence (DNA): TGTGCCAGCAGCTTTTCATCCACACTCACCGGGACCTCACAAGAGACCCAGTACTTC.

The genes are TRBV6-1 and TRBJ2-3; D remains unclear. This CDR3 spans 14 amino acids. The germline V and J ends were trimmed by 4 bases and 2 bases, with 10 bases remaining between them. Germline lookup yields CDR1 MNHNS and CDR2 SASEGT. The CDR3 here is CASSVIGVTDTQYF. The CDR3 nucleotides read TGTGCCAGCAGTGTAATAGGTGTCACAGATACGCAGTATTTT.

This sequence joins TRBV19 and TRBJ2-7, with D unresolved. This CDR3 has 15 amino acids. Between the trimmed V and J ends, which lost 3 bases and 4 bases, there was a span of 16 bases. Germline V gene data show CDR1 as LNHDA and CDR2 as SQIVND (reference sequence). For the CDR3, the DNA is TGTGCCAGTAGTATCCGGGCCTCCAGCTTGTACGAGCAGTACTTC. It yields the protein CASSIRASSLYEQYF.

The chain joins TRBV7-8 to TRBJ1-3, with D hard to call. This CDR3 region has 13 residues. Germline V gives CDR1 SGHVS, CDR2 FQNEAQ. V was clipped by 5 bases and J by 2 bases, with 7 bases between them. The CDR3 spells CASSPPTGNTIYF. CDR3 nucleotides: TGTGCCAGCAGCCCCCCCACTGGAAACACCATATATTTT.

The V call is TRBV25-1, the J call TRBJ1-5, with 9 bases aligning to TRBD1. Germline loops: CDR1 MGHDK, CDR2 SYGVNS. V was pared by 4 bases and J by 2 bases, with 12 bases of the junction left unmatched. This CDR3 is built from 18 residues. The CDR3 sequence: CASSAAGTGTPGNQPQHF. CDR3 coding DNA: TGTGCCAGCAGTGCTGCCGGGACAGGGACCCCTGGCAATCAGCCCCAGCATTTT.

This chain connects TRBV28 to TRBJ1-3, with D possibly matching TRBD1 (6 bases). The ends were cut back, 6 bases at V and 0 bases at J, with 12 bases in the middle. Germline values: CDR1 MDHEN, CDR2 SYDVKM. The CDR3 length is 15 residues. The chain's CDR3 is CASSQGQHSGNTIYF. CDR3 DNA sequence: TGTGCCAGCAGCCAAGGACAGCACTCTGGAAACACCATATATTTT. The full variable domain, with the rest looked up from reference TRBV28 and TRBJ1-3, is DVKVTQSSRYLVKRTGEKVFLECVQDMDHENMFWYRQDPGLGLRLIYFSYDVKMKEKGDIPEGYSVSREKKERFSLILESASTNQTSMYLCASSQGQHSGNTIYFGEGSWLTVV.

This sequence joins TRBV5-7 and TRBJ2-2; D might be TRBD1 (6 bases). TRBV5-7 is an open reading frame whose function is uncertain. Trimming removed 1 base from V and 0 bases from J, with 7 bases in between. The CDR3 spans 15 residues. Written as DNA, the CDR3 is TGTGCCAGCAGCTTGTGGACAGCGAACACCGGGGAGCTGTTTTTT. Translating it yields CASSLWTANTGELFF.

This chain connects TRBV7-9 to TRBJ2-5, with 7 bases aligning to TRBD2. V dropped 5 bases and J dropped 6; count of bases not matched to a gene: 6. This CDR3 has 13 amino acids. CDR1 and CDR2 from the germline V gene are SEHNR and FQNEAQ (reference sequence). CDR3 coding DNA: TGTGCCAGCAGCGGCCCAGCGGGACAGACCCAGTACTTC. Translated: CASSGPAGQTQYF.

The chain has TRBV18 and TRBJ1-3, with D possibly TRBD1 on 6 matching bases. The germline V gene encodes CDR1 KGHSH and CDR2 LQKENI. The CDR3 loop spans 15 amino acids. Trimming stripped 0 bases from V and 2 bases from J, with 8 bases between. CDR3 nucleotides: TGTGCCAGCTCACCACCGGGGGCAGCTGGAAACACCATATATTTT. This codes for CASSPPGAAGNTIYF. Full variable domain (rest looked up from reference TRBV18 and TRBJ1-3): NAGVMQNPRHLVRRRGQEARLRCSPMKGHSHVYWYRQLPEEGLKFMVYLQKENIIDESGMPKERFSAEFPKEGPSILRIQQVVRGDSAAYFCASSPPGAAGNTIYFGEGSWLTVV.

In nucleotides, the CDR3 is TGTGCCAGCAGCTTTGGGAGCGGGAGGGCCGGGGAGCTGTTTTTT. This sequence encodes CASSFGSGRAGELFF. This chain joins TRBV7-9 and TRBJ2-2, with 10 positions matching TRBD2. The CDR3 length is 15 residues. After removal of 3 bases from V and 6 bases from J, the junction contained 4 bases not matched to a gene. The germline CDR1 and CDR2 sequences are SEHNR and FQNEAQ (reference sequence).

A note on this clone: At the DNA level, this CDR3 is encoded by other sequences in the same sample as well. V and J are TRBV6-1 and TRBJ1-5; no firm D call. Germline V gene sequence: CDR1 MNHNS, CDR2 SASEGT. The CDR3 totals 12 residues. The V end lost 6 bases, the J end lost 3 bases, and 6 bases lay between the germline ends. DNA for the CDR3: TGTGCCAGCAGGGATAACAATCAGCCCCAGCATTTT. Translation: CASRDNNQPQHF.

This chain uses TRBV29-1 with TRBJ2-5, with D perhaps TRBD2 (6 bases). Trimming cost V 6 bases and J 9 bases, with 14 bases left between them. The CDR3 covers 11 residues. Germline V gene data show CDR1 as SQVTM and CDR2 as ANQGSEA. CDR3 sequence reads: CSVGSSGPQYF. The CDR3 bases are TGCAGCGTAGGTTCCAGCGGGCCCCAGTACTTC.

This rearrangement joins TRBV5-1 to TRBJ2-4, with 9 bases lining up with TRBD1. This CDR3 spans 14 amino acids. Looked up from germline, CDR1 is SGHRS and CDR2 is YFSETQ. Trimming removed 2 bases from V and 6 bases from J; junction bases left unmatched: 3. The CDR3 protein is CASSFRGQGNIQYF. CDR3 coding DNA: TGCGCCAGCAGCTTTAGGGGACAGGGAAACATTCAGTACTTC.

The chain couples TRBV10-1 to TRBJ2-1; D remains ambiguous. V was shortened by 4 bases and J by 6 bases, with 10 bases between the two germline ends. CDR3 length: 13 residues. CDR1 is WNHNN and CDR2 is SYGVQD in the germline V gene (reference sequence). This CDR3 reads CASSVGISNEQFF. The DNA for the CDR3 is TGCGCCAGCAGTGTTGGGATTTCCAATGAGCAGTTCTTC.

The gene calls are TRBV19 and TRBJ2-7; a possible D gene is TRBD1 (8 bases). Trimming took off 5 bases at V and 2 bases at J, with 16 bases between the two ends. In germline, CDR1 is LNHDA, CDR2 SQIVND (reference sequence). The CDR3 consists of 15 residues. The CDR3 sequence is CASSLRQGTTYEQYF. The CDR3 DNA follows: TGTGCCAGTAGTCTCAGACAGGGGACTACCTACGAGCAGTACTTC. Based on the CDR3 plus reference TRBV19 and TRBJ2-7, the full variable domain is DGGITQSPKYLFRKEGQNVTLSCEQNLNHDAMYWYRQDPGQGLRLIYYSQIVNDFQKGDIAEGYSVSREKKESFPLTVTSAQKNPTAFYLCASSLRQGTTYEQYFGPGTRLTVT.

The chain carries TRBV5-1 and TRBJ2-2, with D perhaps TRBD1 or TRBD2 (5 bases each). The V end lost 0 bases, the J end lost 2 bases, and 8 bases lay between the germline ends. Germline values: CDR1 SGHRS, CDR2 YFSETQ. The CDR3 runs 15 residues. The CDR3 DNA reads as TGCGCCAGCAGCTTGGCGGGACGTAACACCGGGGAGCTGTTTTTT. Encoded protein: CASSLAGRNTGELFF.

This clone was recorded a few times. The chain recombines TRBV7-2 with TRBJ2-1, with 8 bases matching TRBD2. V lost 5 bases to trimming and J lost 8 bases; unmatched junction nucleotides: 8. CDR1 is SGHTA and CDR2 is FQGNSA in the germline V gene. There are 14 residues in the CDR3. CDR3 residues: CASSPGLGRDEQFF. The CDR3 DNA reads as TGTGCCAGCAGCCCGGGACTAGGGCGGGATGAGCAGTTCTTC.

This clone has only one observation. The CDR3 sequence: CASSPRTGGPYNSPLHF. The DNA for the CDR3 is TGTGCCAGCAGTCCTCGGACAGGGGGTCCCTATAATTCACCCCTCCACTTT. This chain links TRBV2 with TRBJ1-6; 10 positions agree with TRBD1. With 5 bases clipped from V and 2 bases from J, the junction kept 6 bases outside the gene matches. The CDR3 totals 17 residues. Germline V gives CDR1 SNHLY, CDR2 FYNNEI.

This clone was counted between two and nine times. V is TRBV6-1 and J is TRBJ2-1; 7 positions match TRBD2. Germline-derived CDR1 and CDR2 are MNHNS and SASEGT. This CDR3 is built from 15 residues. The J segment lost 6 bases and the V segment lost 6 bases, leaving 11 bases of the junction unmatched. The CDR3 DNA reads as TGTGCCAGCAGCCGAACGCGGGACTACCTCAATGAGCAGTTCTTC. Its protein is CASSRTRDYLNEQFF.

This chain links TRBV2 with TRBJ2-5, with TRBD1 identical over 7 bases. Germline V gene lookup returns CDR1 SNHLY and CDR2 FYNNEI. The length of the CDR3 is 16 residues. The V segment lost 1 base and the J segment 1 base; nucleotides outside the gene matches: 6. CDR3 coding DNA: TGTGCCAGCAGTGAAGGTCAGGGACAGTTCCAAGAGACCCAGTACTTC. Residues: CASSEGQGQFQETQYF.

This chain joins TRBV19 and TRBJ1-3; weak D call: TRBD1 (5 bases). CDR1 is LNHDA, CDR2 SQIVND, per germline (reference sequence). V dropped 7 bases and J dropped 6 bases, with 10 bases sitting between them. There are 12 residues in the CDR3. For the CDR3, the DNA is TGTGCCAGTATCGGGACGGCAAACACCATATATTTT. It specifies CASIGTANTIYF.

This clone was seen ten or more times. The chain joins TRBV19 to TRBJ1-5; no clear D. Per germline, CDR1 LNHDA and CDR2 SQIVND (reference sequence). V lost 5 bases and J lost 4, with 15 bases in between. The CDR3 is made up of 15 amino acids. CDR3 bases: TGTGCCAGTAGTGCCCTCCCCGACGGGAATCAGCCCCAGCATTTT. Translating gives CASSALPDGNQPQHF.

The CDR3 DNA reads as TGCGCCAGCAGCTTGTCCGGGGGTTTTCTAGGAGAGCAGTACTTC. Its translation is CASSLSGGFLGEQYF. The chain combines TRBV5-1 with TRBJ2-7; D possibly corresponds to TRBD2 (6 bases). There are 15 residues in the CDR3. Germline values: CDR1 SGHRS, CDR2 YFSETQ. V was cut by 1 base and J by 7 bases, with 18 bases left in between.

This rearrangement joins TRBV2 to TRBJ1-2; 8 bases match TRBD1. The CDR3 has 13 residues. The V and J ends lost 6 bases and 4 bases, in that order; junction bases with no gene match: 4. Germline CDR1 and CDR2: SNHLY and FYNNEI. The CDR3 here is CASRTGDFYGYTF. The CDR3 coding sequence is TGTGCCAGCAGGACAGGGGATTTCTATGGCTACACCTTC. The whole variable domain, filled in from reference TRBV2 and TRBJ1-2, reads EPEVTQTPSHQVTQMGQEVILRCVPISNHLYFYWYRQILGQKVEFLVSFYNNEISEKSEIFDDQFSVERPDGSNFTLKIRSTKLEDSAMYFCASRTGDFYGYTFGSGTRLTVV.